This TCR beta chain was sequenced during a study of shared clonotypes between healthy human individuals. Here immunoSEQ multiplex PCR was the method, and the copy in TCRdb shows in-frame clones only, minus some. The data show around 550,000 clones, approximately 95% seen once. There are 14 residues in the CDR3. Per the germline V gene, CDR1 is KGHSH and CDR2 is LQKENI. V dropped 3 bases and J dropped 6 bases, with 15 bases sitting between them. The receptor was isolated from a young woman in good health. The specimen was naive CD4+ T cells sorted from blood. Subset of the sample: CD45RA+ positively selected. The rearrangement links TRBV18 to TRBJ2-7; TRBD2 is a possible D gene (6 bases). This chain's CDR3 is CASSPPSTRGEQYF. The CDR3 DNA sequence: TGTGCCAGCTCACCGCCGAGTACGCGGGGCGAGCAGTACTTC.